This T cell receptor (beta chain) was obtained from a study of blood T cell repertoires in COVID-19. TCRdb keeps only in-frame clones here, not all; method: immunoSEQ multiplex PCR. Seen here are about 140,000 clones, around 83% observed once, and the top ten hold 1.6%. Sequenced input: peripheral blood. This TCR came from a human donor in a cohort sampled during active COVID-19.

CDR3 residues: CASMEEQGRYTEAFF. The CDR3 coding sequence is TGTGCCAGTATGGAAGAACAGGGGAGGTACACTGAAGCTTTCTTT. V and J are TRBV19 and TRBJ1-1, with 7 nucleotides matching TRBD1. The V and J ends lost 7 bases and 3 bases, in that order; junction bases with no gene match: 11. The CDR3 contains 15 residues. CDR1 is LNHDA and CDR2 is SQIVND in the germline V gene (reference sequence).